The 17 T cell receptor beta chains listed next were all sequenced from one sample in a study of T cell repertoires in cytomegalovirus infection. MiXCR, run by TCRdb on the reads, gives a single entry per CDR3 protein. The data show about a million distinct CDR3 sequences, 30% to 40% seen once. What these receptors recognize is not known. Sequencing used cultured CD8+ T cells from PBMCs, obtained from culture after CMV antigen stimulation. The source is a human donor in good health (CMV status not recorded). Some clones in this sample may be carry-over from other donors' samples.

The table lists this clonotype with many counts. This sequence joins TRBV7-6 and TRBJ2-5, with TRBD2 matching over 7 bases. Germline CDR1 and CDR2: SGHVS and FNYEAQ. J was trimmed by 2 bases and V by 5 bases; bases with no gene match: 8. The CDR3 runs 15 residues. The CDR3 nucleotides are TGTGCCAGCAGCGCGCTAGCGGTGACACAAGAGACCCAGTACTTC. This sequence encodes CASSALAVTQETQYF.

The sample holds a few counts of this clonotype. V usage is TRBV12-3 or TRBV12-4 and J usage is TRBJ1-1, with D maybe TRBD1 (6 bases). CDR3 size: 14 residues. Trimming took 6 bases from V and 1 from J, leaving 12 bases between them. The CDR3 sequence: CASRPDRRNTEAFF. In DNA, the CDR3 is TGTGCCAGCAGGCCCGACAGGAGGAACACTGAAGCTTTCTTT.

The V gene is TRBV18, the J gene TRBJ2-1, with D possibly TRBD2 on 7 matching bases. The CDR3 length is 16 residues. The ends were cut back, 0 bases at V and 8 bases at J, with 17 bases in the middle. The V gene's germline CDR1 is KGHSH and CDR2 LQKENI. Here the CDR3 reads CASSPPVGGAWDEQFF. CDR3 nucleotide sequence: TGTGCCAGCTCACCACCGGTAGGGGGGGCCTGGGATGAGCAGTTCTTC.

This chain connects TRBV28 to TRBJ2-2, with no clear D. CDR3 length equals 18 residues. Looked up from germline, CDR1 is MDHEN and CDR2 is SYDVKM. Trimming left V 2 bases short and J 0 bases short, with 16 bases between. CDR3 nucleotide sequence: TGTGCCAGCAGTTTACGGGCCCGCCGAGGCGCGAACACCGGGGAGCTGTTTTTT. Protein sequence: CASSLRARRGANTGELFF.

The rearrangement uses TRBV5-6 and TRBJ2-5, with 10 bases lining up with TRBD2. The germline gives CDR1 SGHDT, CDR2 YYEEEE. The length of the CDR3 is 16 residues. Trimming at V came to 0 bases and at J to 5 bases, leaving 7 bases not matched to a gene. The CDR3 sequence is CASSLESGGAWETQYF. The CDR3 DNA follows: TGTGCCAGCAGCTTGGAAAGCGGGGGGGCCTGGGAGACCCAGTACTTC.

V gene TRBV10-3 combines with J gene TRBJ1-2; D uncertain. The germline CDR1 and CDR2 sequences are ENHRY and SYGVKD. The CDR3 runs to 9 residues. V shed 8 bases and J shed 6 bases, with 4 bases lying between them. The CDR3 protein is CAIGNGYTF. In DNA form, the CDR3 reads TGTGCCATCGGGAATGGCTACACCTTC.

This clonotype was seen repeatedly, ten times or more. This chain uses TRBV7-8 with TRBJ2-7, with D tentatively TRBD2 (5 bases). The CDR3 spans 14 residues. Germline V gene lookup returns CDR1 SGHVS and CDR2 FQNEAQ. Trimming left V 5 bases short and J 2 bases short, with 13 bases between. The CDR3 DNA sequence: TGTGCCAGCAGCCACGGACCCGGGACCTACGAGCAGTACTTC. Translating it yields CASSHGPGTYEQYF.

The chain recombines TRBV28 with TRBJ1-1, with D unresolved. CDR3 length: 16 amino acids. V was pared by 1 base and J by 3 bases, with 15 bases between. Germline values: CDR1 MDHEN, CDR2 SYDVKM. The CDR3 region is CASSLSGGLGHTEAFF. DNA of the CDR3: TGTGCCAGCAGTTTATCAGGAGGACTCGGGCACACTGAAGCTTTCTTT. The full variable domain, rest sourced from reference TRBV28 and TRBJ1-1, is DVKVTQSSRYLVKRTGEKVFLECVQDMDHENMFWYRQDPGLGLRLIYFSYDVKMKEKGDIPEGYSVSREKKERFSLILESASTNQTSMYLCASSLSGGLGHTEAFFGQGTRLTVV.

This clonotype has just a few counts. The gene calls are TRBV4-1 and TRBJ2-5, with 12 bases matching TRBD2. From germline, CDR1 is MGHRA and CDR2 YSYEKL. With V trimmed by 4 bases and J by 2 bases, 8 bases remained unmatched. This CDR3 has 17 residues. CDR3 protein: CASSPLLAGGLQETQYF. As DNA, the CDR3 is TGCGCCAGCAGCCCTCTACTAGCGGGGGGCTTACAAGAGACCCAGTACTTC.

This clonotype has only one observation. One end of the junction varies from germline; a read error may be responsible. V and J are TRBV19 and TRBJ1-4; 7 nucleotides match TRBD1. CDR3 length: 14 amino acids. Looked up from germline, CDR1 is LNHDA and CDR2 is SQIVND (reference sequence). The CDR3 coding sequence is TGTGCTAGTAGCACCGGGACAGATGAAGAAAAACTGTTTTTT. It encodes CASSTGTDEEKLFF.

This chain uses TRBV6-2 or TRBV6-3 with TRBJ2-5; TRBD2 aligns across 9 bases. Trimming removed 5 bases from V and 3 bases from J; junction bases left unmatched: 16. This CDR3 has 18 residues. Germline V lookup: CDR1 MNHEY, CDR2 SVGEGT. The CDR3 bases are TGTGCCAGCAGTGACAGAGAGCGGGGGGCGCGCATCGAAGAGACCCAGTACTTC. It codes for CASSDRERGARIEETQYF.

This clonotype was seen a handful of times. V gene TRBV6-5 combines with J gene TRBJ2-3, with 9 nucleotides matching TRBD2. There are 16 residues in the CDR3. CDR1 is MNHEY and CDR2 is SVGAGI in the germline V gene. Losses at the gene ends were 2 bases for V and 5 bases for J; bases not matched to a gene: 8. The CDR3: CASSYDSSGVGDTQYF. For the CDR3, the DNA is TGTGCCAGCAGTTACGACTCTAGCGGGGTGGGAGATACGCAGTATTTT.

This clonotype turned up a few times. J is TRBJ2-1 and V is TRBV5-8; D unresolved. CDR1 is SGHTS and CDR2 is YDEGEE in the germline V gene. Trimming pared 5 bases from V and 5 bases from J, leaving 14 bases between. The CDR3 runs to 14 residues. CDR3 nucleotide sequence: TGTGCCAGCAGAGATGCGACAACGAACAATGAGCAGTTCTTC. It yields the protein CASRDATTNNEQFF.

The V and J genes are TRBV12-3 or TRBV12-4 and TRBJ2-3, with D possibly matching TRBD2 (5 bases). CDR3 size: 14 residues. Trimming took off 7 bases at V and 5 bases at J, with 16 bases between the two ends. DNA for the CDR3: TGTGCCAGCACTCAACTAGTAACCGGAGATACGCAGTATTTT. This encodes CASTQLVTGDTQYF.

With respect to this clonotype: This may be a read error: a much more frequent sequence differs by one nucleotide. V is TRBV7-6 and J is TRBJ2-3; TRBD2 is a possible D gene (6 bases). V lost 10 bases to trimming and J lost 0 bases, with 17 bases between them. The CDR3 extends over 15 amino acids. From germline, CDR1 is SGHVS and CDR2 FNYEAQ. CDR3 bases: TGTGCCAACACCCGGGTAGCGGTTAGCACAGATACGCAGTATTTT. It specifies CANTRVAVSTDTQYF.

The V gene is TRBV2, the J gene TRBJ1-2; maybe TRBD1 (5 bases). This CDR3 comprises 15 residues. Germline values: CDR1 SNHLY, CDR2 FYNNEI. V gave up 6 bases and J gave up 3 bases, with 17 bases separating them. CDR3 DNA: TGTGCCAGCAGCCTGGCCGGGACGGCGCACTATGGCTACACCTTC. Amino acids: CASSLAGTAHYGYTF.

Many counts were recorded for this clonotype. The CDR3 bases are TGTGCCAGCAGCTTCGGACAGAAGAATGGCTACACCTTC. This encodes CASSFGQKNGYTF. The chain links TRBV7-8 to TRBJ1-2, with TRBD1 as a possible D gene (6 bases). CDR3 size: 13 residues. The ends were cut back, 3 bases at V and 6 bases at J, with 11 bases in the middle. Germline V lookup: CDR1 SGHVS, CDR2 FQNEAQ.